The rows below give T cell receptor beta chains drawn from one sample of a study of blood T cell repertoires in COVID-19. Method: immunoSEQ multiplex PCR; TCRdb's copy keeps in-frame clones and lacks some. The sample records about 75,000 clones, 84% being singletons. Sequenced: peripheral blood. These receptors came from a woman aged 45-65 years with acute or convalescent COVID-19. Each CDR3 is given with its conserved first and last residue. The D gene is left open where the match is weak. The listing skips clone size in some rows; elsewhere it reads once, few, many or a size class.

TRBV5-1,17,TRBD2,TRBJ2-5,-,TGCGCCAGCAGCTTGGCCTTTAGCGGGATGGGACAAGAGACCCAGTACTTC,CASSLAFSGMGQETQYF
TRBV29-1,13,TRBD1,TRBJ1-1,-,TGCAGCGTCTCACAGGGGAGAGACACTGAAGCTTTCTTT,CSVSQGRDTEAFF
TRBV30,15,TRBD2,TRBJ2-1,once,TGTGCCTGGAGTGTGTTAGCGGGAGTGTACAATGAGCAGTTCTTC,CAWSVLAGVYNEQFF
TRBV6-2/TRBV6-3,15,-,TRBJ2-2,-,TGTGCCAGCAGTTATGCTGCGGGTTACACCGGGGAGCTGTTTTTT,CASSYAAGYTGELFF
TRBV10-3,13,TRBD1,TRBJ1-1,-,TGTGCCATCAAGGAGGGGGCGAACACTGAAGCTTTCTTT,CAIKEGANTEAFF
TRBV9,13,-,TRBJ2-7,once,TGTGCCAGCAGCGTAGAACTAGAGGACGAGCAGTACTTC,CASSVELEDEQYF
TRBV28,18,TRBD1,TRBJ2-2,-,TGTGCCAGCAGTTTATCCCGCGGGGGACAGGGAGTCACCGGGGAGCTGTTTTTT,CASSLSRGGQGVTGELFF
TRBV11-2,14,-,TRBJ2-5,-,TGTGCCAGCAGCTTAGGGGGGGGCTCGGGAACCCAGTACTTC,CASSLGGGSGTQYF
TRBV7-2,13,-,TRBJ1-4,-,TGTGCCAGCAGCTTAGGGAGTTTCGGGGAACTGTTTTTT,CASSLGSFGELFF
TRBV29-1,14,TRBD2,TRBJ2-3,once,TGCAGCGTTCCGTCTAGCGGAAGCACAGATACGCAGTATTTT,CSVPSSGSTDTQYF
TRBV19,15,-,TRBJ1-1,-,TGTGCCAGTAGTACCAACAGGGCGATGAACACTGAAGCTTTCTTT,CASSTNRAMNTEAFF
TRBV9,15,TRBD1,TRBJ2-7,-,TGTGCCAGCAGCCCTCGACAGGGGCAATCCTACGAGCAGTACTTC,CASSPRQGQSYEQYF
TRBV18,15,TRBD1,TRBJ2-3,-,TGTGCCAGCTCACTACAGGGGTTTGGCACAGATACGCAGTATTTT,CASSLQGFGTDTQYF
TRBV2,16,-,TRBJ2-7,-,TGTGCCAGCAGTGAGGGGGGGCAGGGTGTTTTTTACGAGCAGTACTTC,CASSEGGQGVFYEQYF
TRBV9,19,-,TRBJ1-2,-,TGTGCCAGCAGCGTAGAAAGGAATCCGCGGGGGCGGAGGGACTATGGCTACACCTTC,CASSVERNPRGRRDYGYTF
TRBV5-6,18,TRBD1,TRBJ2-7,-,TGTGCCAGCAGCTTGGACAGGGGGCTCCTAGCGAACTCCTACGAGCAGTACTTC,CASSLDRGLLANSYEQYF
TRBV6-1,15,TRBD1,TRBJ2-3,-,TGTGCCAGCAGTGAACCCGGGACAGGGGCAGATACGCAGTATTTT,CASSEPGTGADTQYF
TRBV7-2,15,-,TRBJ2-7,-,TGTGCCAGCAGCTTAGGAGGGGGAGTAACCTACGAGCAGTACTTC,CASSLGGGVTYEQYF
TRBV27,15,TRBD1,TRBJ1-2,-,TGTGCCAGCAGTTTCCGACAGGGGGCGAACTATGGCTACACCTTC,CASSFRQGANYGYTF
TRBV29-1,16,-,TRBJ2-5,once,TGCAGCGTTGTCATGGCCAGTTCGGGGGTTCAAGAGACCCAGTACTTC,CSVVMASSGVQETQYF
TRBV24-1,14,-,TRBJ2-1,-,TGTGCCACCATGGCCCCCGGGTATCGCAATGAGCAGTTCTTC,CATMAPGYRNEQFF
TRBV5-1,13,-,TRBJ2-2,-,TGCGCCAGCAGCTACCAGGGAACCGGGGAGCTGTTTTTT,CASSYQGTGELFF
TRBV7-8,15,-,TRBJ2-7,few,TGTGCCAGCAGCCCCCGGGGGTGGGGAGTCGTCGAGCAGTACTTC,CASSPRGWGVVEQYF
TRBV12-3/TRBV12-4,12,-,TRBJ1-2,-,TGTGCCAGCAGTTTAGCGGGCCGCGGCTACACCTTC,CASSLAGRGYTF
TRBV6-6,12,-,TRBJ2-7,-,TGTGCCAGCAGTGGTCTGACAGACGAGCAGTACTTC,CASSGLTDEQYF
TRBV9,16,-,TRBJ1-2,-,TGTGCCAGCACCCCCTTCGACACCGGCGGGATCTATGGCTACACCTTC,CASTPFDTGGIYGYTF
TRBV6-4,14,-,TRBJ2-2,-,TGTGCCAGCAGTGGGCTAGCCAGCACCGGGGAGCTGTTTTTT,CASSGLASTGELFF
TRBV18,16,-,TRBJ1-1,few,TGTGCCAGCTCACCAAGCCAGCTGGACTGGTATCCTGAAGCTTTCTTT,CASSPSQLDWYPEAFF
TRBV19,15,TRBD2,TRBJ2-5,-,TGTGCCAGTAGTATAACGGCGGGAGTGGGAGAGACCCAGTACTTC,CASSITAGVGETQYF
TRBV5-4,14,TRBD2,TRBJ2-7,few,TGTGCCTTTCGGGTGGGTAGCGGGGGATACGAGCAGTACTTC,CAFRVGSGGYEQYF
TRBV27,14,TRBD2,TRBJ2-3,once,TGTGCCAGCAGTTTATCGTGGTTGGGAGGGGCGCAGTATTTT,CASSLSWLGGAQYF
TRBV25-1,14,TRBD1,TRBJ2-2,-,TGTGCCAGCAGGGGGACAGGGAACACCGGGGAGCTGTTTTTT,CASRGTGNTGELFF
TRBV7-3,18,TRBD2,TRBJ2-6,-,TGTGCCAGCAGTCGCACGGGACTAGCGGGAGGTGGGGCCAACGTCCTGACTTTC,CASSRTGLAGGGANVLTF
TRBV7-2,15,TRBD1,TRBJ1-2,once,TGTGCCAGCAGCCTGACAGGGATATCGGTTGATGGCTACACCTTC,CASSLTGISVDGYTF
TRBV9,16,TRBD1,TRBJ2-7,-,TGTGCCAGCAGCCCAACTCACGGGACAGGGCGCTACGAGCAGTACTTC,CASSPTHGTGRYEQYF
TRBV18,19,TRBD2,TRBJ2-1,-,TGTGCCAGCTCACCACGACTAGCGGGGGGACCAAGCTCCTACAATGAGCAGTTCTTC,CASSPRLAGGPSSYNEQFF
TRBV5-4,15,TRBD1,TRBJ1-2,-,TGTGCCAGCAGCATACCAAACAGGGGGTACTATGGCTACACCTTC,CASSIPNRGYYGYTF
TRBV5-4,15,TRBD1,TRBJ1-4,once,TGTGCCAGCAGCTATCCGGGACAGGGCTCTGAAAAACTGTTTTTT,CASSYPGQGSEKLFF
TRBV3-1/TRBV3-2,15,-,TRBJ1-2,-,TGTGCCAGCAGCCAAGAAGGTCGGGATTGGAGAGGCTACACCTTC,CASSQEGRDWRGYTF
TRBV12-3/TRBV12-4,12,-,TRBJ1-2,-,TGTGCCAGCAGTTTCGGCCCGGGGGGCTACACCTTC,CASSFGPGGYTF
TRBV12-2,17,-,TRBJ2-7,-,TGTGCAAGTCGCTTAGCTAGCCTCAGGGGACTAGCTTACGAGCAGTACTTC,CASRLASLRGLAYEQYF
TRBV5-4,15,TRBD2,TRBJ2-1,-,TGTGCCAGCAGCCAGGGACTAGCTTCCTACAATGAGCAGTTCTTC,CASSQGLASYNEQFF
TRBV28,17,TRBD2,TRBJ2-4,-,TGTGCCAGCAGTTTTAAAGGGACTAGCAGAGATAGAAACATTCAGTACTTC,CASSFKGTSRDRNIQYF
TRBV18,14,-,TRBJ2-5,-,TGTGCCAGCTCACCGGTCAGCTCCTCTGAGGCCCAGTACTTC,CASSPVSSSEAQYF
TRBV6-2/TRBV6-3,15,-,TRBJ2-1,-,TGTGCCAGCAGCTGGCCAGGGATGGGGTACAATGAGCAGTTCTTC,CASSWPGMGYNEQFF
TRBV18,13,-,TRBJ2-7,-,TGTGCCAGCTCACCAGGGCCCTCCTACGAGCAGTACTTC,CASSPGPSYEQYF
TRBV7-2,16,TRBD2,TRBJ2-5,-,TGTGCCAGCAACCTCCTGGGCGGGAGGATTGAAGAGACCCAGTACTTC,CASNLLGGRIEETQYF
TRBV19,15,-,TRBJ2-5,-,TGTGCCAGTAGCCTCAGGGGAAGTGTAATGGAGACCCAGTACTTC,CASSLRGSVMETQYF
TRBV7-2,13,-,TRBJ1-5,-,TGTGCCAGCAGCTTATCCCAGGGGCAGCCCCAGCATTTT,CASSLSQGQPQHF
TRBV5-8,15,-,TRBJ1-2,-,TGTGCCAGCAGCTTGCCCACCGAGAGGGCCTATGGCTACACCTTC,CASSLPTERAYGYTF
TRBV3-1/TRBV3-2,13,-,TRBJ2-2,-,TGTGCCAGCAGCCAAGGGGGGGCCGGGGAGCTGTTTTTT,CASSQGGAGELFF
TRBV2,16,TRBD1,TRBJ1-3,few,TGTGCCAGCAGTGAACAGACAGGGCCCGCTGGAAACACCATATATTTT,CASSEQTGPAGNTIYF
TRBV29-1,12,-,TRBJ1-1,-,TGCAGCGTTGATCCCCAGAACACTGAAGCTTTCTTT,CSVDPQNTEAFF
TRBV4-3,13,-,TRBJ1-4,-,TGCGCCAGCAGCCAAGCGGCGGGGGAAGAACTGTTTTTT,CASSQAAGEELFF